This T cell receptor beta chain was profiled in a study of CD8 T cells in Susac syndrome (dated by TCRdb to about 2019). With regard to the full study: Repertoire sequencing was used to test whether CD8+ T cell activation and differentiation in Susac syndrome was antigen driven. CD8+ T cell repertoire clonality was compared between around eleven healthy donors, approximately 14 Susac syndrome patients and around 16 multiple sclerosis patients.

V and J are trimmed by 5 bases and 4 bases, and the gene matches miss 5 bases of the junction. The CDR3 spans 13 residues, from the cysteine through the phenylalanine. Solely the CDR3 DNA is kept, with 39 bases framed from the first base. In the germline V gene, CDR1 corresponds to SQVTM and CDR2 to ANQGSEA. Paper-wide results and their limitations: The study acknowledged that relatively few individuals were included in the TCR sequencing and HLA analysis.

Peripheral blood CD8+ and CD4+ T cells from healthy donors, Susac syndrome patients and multiple sclerosis patients were profiled using high-throughput TCR beta sequencing. Healthy donors were included as age- and sex-matched controls. Bulk CD8+ and CD4+ T cells were purified by magnetic negative isolation, while CD8+ TEMRA cells were enriched using FACS. Blood was drawn into EDTA tubes, processed within 24 hours, and PBMCs were isolated by density gradient centrifugation. PBMCs intended for TCR sequencing were frozen in liquid nitrogen and were later thawed in a 37 degrees C water bath. Purity of sorted or isolated CD4+, CD8+ and CD8+ TEMRA cells was at least 90%. RNA was extracted using the RNeasy kit, and about 0.45 to 1 ug of the RNA was reverse transcribed with random hexamers. TCR beta CDR3 regions were amplified with the immunoSEQ multiplex PCR assay covering 54 Vbeta and 13 Jbeta segments. Bias from PCR amplification was corrected by using a synthetic template baseline for primer optimization and for computational correction. Processing in the source paper ran as follows. Only productive sequences were kept, with reads annotated to V, D and J genes according to IMGT and analyzed in immunoSEQ Analyzer. To calculate clonality, Shannon entropy was normalized by log2 of the number of productive unique sequences and then subtracted from one. For each patient and control, public and private clones were evaluated among the 100 most prevalent clones. Clones were defined as Susac-specific when absent from the healthy and MS cohorts, from some 1,100 published viral clones and from other ImmuneACCESS disease sequences. TCRdb applied fastp at Q25 and MiXCR to the public reads, then kept only in-frame beta chains. A single entry per CDR3 protein holds the most common genes and DNA from its merged rows. Clone size and V and J calls follow TCRdb, not the original study. The table for this sample lists approximately 26,000 distinct CDR3 sequences; about 95% of them were counted only once. The ten most abundant clones make up 0.27% of the sample.

On this clonotype itself: Its antigen specificity is not known. No quality values exist for individual bases; no much larger clone is one base distant.

This sequence originates from a human donor in good health. Sample: CD8+ T cells from PBMCs. The chain links TRBV29-1 with TRBJ2-7; a stretch of 10 junction bases matches TRBD1. The DNA sequence is given as TGCAGCGTTTCGGACAGGGGGAGGTACGAGCAGTACTTC. Translated, it gives CSVSDRGRYEQYF.